This TCR beta chain emerged from a study of blood T cells in healthy people across ages. The CDR3 contains 13 residues. V was shortened by 3 bases and J by 6 bases, with 14 bases between the two germline ends. CDR1 is DFQATT, CDR2 SNEGSKA, per germline (reference sequence). Alongside a J-beta primer mix, a sample-barcoded 5' primer served in a second PCR lasting about 7 to 12 cycles. A single record per CDR3 protein comes from TCRdb applying MiXCR to the 5' RACE reads. The top ten clones hold approximately 17% of a sample with over a million distinct CDR3 sequences, 40% to 45% of them seen once. This receptor was taken from a woman aged 55-69 years in good health. Sequencing was carried out using blood. This chain links TRBV20-1 with TRBJ2-5; TRBD1 might be the D (5 bases). The CDR3 loop is CSASGPGIKTQYF. In DNA form, the CDR3 reads TGCAGTGCTAGTGGGCCAGGGATAAAGACCCAGTACTTC.